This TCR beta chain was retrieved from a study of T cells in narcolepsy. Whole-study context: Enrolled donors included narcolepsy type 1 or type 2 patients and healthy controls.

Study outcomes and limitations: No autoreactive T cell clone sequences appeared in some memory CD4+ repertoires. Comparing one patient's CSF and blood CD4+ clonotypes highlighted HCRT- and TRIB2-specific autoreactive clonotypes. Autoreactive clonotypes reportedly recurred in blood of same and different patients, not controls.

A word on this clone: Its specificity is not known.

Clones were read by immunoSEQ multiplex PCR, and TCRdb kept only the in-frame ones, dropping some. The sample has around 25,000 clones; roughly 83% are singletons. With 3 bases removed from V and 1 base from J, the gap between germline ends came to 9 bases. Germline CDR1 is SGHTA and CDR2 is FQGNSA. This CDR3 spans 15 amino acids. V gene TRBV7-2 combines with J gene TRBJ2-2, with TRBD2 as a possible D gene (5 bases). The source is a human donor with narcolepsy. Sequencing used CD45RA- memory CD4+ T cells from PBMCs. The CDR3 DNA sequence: TGTGCCAGCAGCTTCCTAGCCCAGAACACCGGGGAGCTGTTTTTT. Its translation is CASSFLAQNTGELFF. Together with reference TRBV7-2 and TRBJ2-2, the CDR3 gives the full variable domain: GAGVSQSPSNKVTEKGKDVELRCDPISGHTALYWYRQSLGQGLEFLIYFQGNSAPDKSGLPSDRFSAERTGGSVSTLTIQRTQQEDSAVYLCASSFLAQNTGELFFGEGSRLTVL.